The following is a TCR beta chain sequence with its context. The sample carries other DNA sequences with the same CDR3. Per the authors' pipeline: Cell counts per sample came from amplifying reference gene primers. The repertoire was sequenced with immunoSEQ multiplex PCR; TCRdb's copy has only in-frame clones and lacks some. The V and J calls and clone size come from that table; D and trimming were worked out from the DNA. This table has hundreds of thousands of clones, around 92% appearing once. The sample belongs to a study of blood T cell repertoires in COVID-19. About the study: Material from acute and convalescent COVID-19 was sourced from the United States, Italy and Spain. In each case, the material was cDNA or gDNA derived from T cells, B-cell-depleted T cells, or PBMCs.

The germline V gene has CDR1 SGHTA and CDR2 FQGNSA. V was shortened by 1 base and J by 1 base, with 7 bases between the two germline ends. The CDR3 runs to 14 residues. The rearrangement uses TRBV7-2 and TRBJ2-5; D may be TRBD1 (5 bases). This clonotype was sampled from a woman in her 30s with COVID-19, enrolled during active disease. Sequenced: peripheral blood. CDR3 in amino acids: CASSLGGSQETQYF. As DNA, the CDR3 is TGTGCCAGCAGCTTAGGGGGCTCCCAAGAGACCCAGTACTTC. The full variable domain, rest sourced from reference TRBV7-2 and TRBJ2-5, is GAGVSQSPSNKVTEKGKDVELRCDPISGHTALYWYRQSLGQGLEFLIYFQGNSAPDKSGLPSDRFSAERTGGSVSTLTIQRTQQEDSAVYLCASSLGGSQETQYFGPGTRLLVL.